The 9 T cell receptor beta chains below were found in one sample sequenced in a study of T cell responses to AZD1222 COVID-19 vaccine. The repertoire was sequenced with immunoSEQ multiplex PCR; TCRdb's copy has only in-frame clones and lacks some. This table has around 94,000 clones, about 89% appearing once. The sequencing here drew on peripheral blood, taken on day 0 of AZD1222 vaccination. The receptors shown here come from an adult in good health.

The CDR3 spells CASTTMKTGRDTEAFF. In DNA form, the CDR3 reads TGTGCCAGCACCACCATGAAGACAGGGCGGGATACTGAAGCTTTCTTT. The chain uses TRBV6-6 and TRBJ1-1; 7 bases map to TRBD1. Germline lookup yields CDR1 MNHNY and CDR2 SVGAGI (reference sequence). Trimming cost V 7 bases and J 5 bases; bases outside gene matches: 16. CDR3 length: 16 residues.

The gene calls are TRBV30 and TRBJ1-6, with TRBD1 matching 9 bases. The germline gives CDR1 GTSNPN, CDR2 SVGIG (reference sequence). V shed 0 bases and J 7 bases; nucleotides not matched to a gene: 4. The CDR3 extends over 15 amino acids. The CDR3 spells CAWSVHGTGNSPLHF. DNA for the CDR3: TGTGCCTGGAGTGTACACGGGACAGGGAATTCACCCCTCCACTTT. The full variable domain, in which reference TRBV30 and TRBJ1-6 provide the parts outside the CDR3, is SQTIHQWPATLVQPVGSPLSLECTVEGTSNPNLYWYRQAAGRGLQLLFYSVGIGQISSEVPQNLSASRPQDRQFILSSKKLLLSDSGFYLCAWSVHGTGNSPLHFGNGTRLTVT.

The genes are TRBV5-8 and TRBJ1-2; no clear D gene. Looked up from germline, CDR1 is SGHTS and CDR2 is YDEGEE. The CDR3 runs 13 residues. V gave up 4 bases and J gave up 1 base, with 8 bases separating them. CDR3 sequence reads: CASSPSINYGYTF. CDR3 coding DNA: TGTGCCAGCAGCCCCAGTATTAACTATGGCTACACCTTC.

The gene calls are TRBV2 and TRBJ1-3; no reliable D call. The CDR3 loop spans 15 amino acids. V lost 6 bases and J lost 0, with 12 bases in between. Germline V gene sequence: CDR1 SNHLY, CDR2 FYNNEI. CDR3 sequence: CASRNSGSSGNTIYF. The DNA of the CDR3 is TGTGCCAGCAGAAATTCCGGGAGCTCTGGAAACACCATATATTTT.

V and J are TRBV28 and TRBJ1-2; D is uncertain. The CDR3 contains 12 residues. Trimming took off 3 bases at V and 4 bases at J, with 6 bases between the two ends. Germline V gene data show CDR1 as MDHEN and CDR2 as SYDVKM. CDR3 amino acids: CASSLSFYGYTF. In DNA, the CDR3 is TGTGCCAGCAGTTTGTCTTTCTATGGCTACACCTTC.

CDR3 protein: CASSDGGAGTDTQYF. The CDR3 nucleotides are TGTGCCAGCAGCGACGGGGGGGCCGGTACAGATACGCAGTATTTT. The chain recombines TRBV7-9 with TRBJ2-3, with TRBD2 matching over 8 bases. Germline V gives CDR1 SEHNR, CDR2 FQNEAQ (reference sequence). This CDR3 is built from 15 residues. The junction had 7 bases not matched to a gene; V was cut back by 5 bases and J by 3 bases.

The chain links TRBV6-5 to TRBJ1-2, with D possibly TRBD1 on 6 matching bases. The CDR3 runs 16 residues. V lost 0 bases and J lost 6, with 17 bases in between. Germline values: CDR1 MNHEY, CDR2 SVGAGI. CDR3 nucleotide sequence: TGTGCCAGCAGTTACTCGAGAGGACAGAGTATACATGGCTACACCTTC. It translates to CASSYSRGQSIHGYTF.

The V gene is TRBV10-3, the J gene TRBJ1-1; tentative D call: TRBD1 (5 bases). Germline-derived CDR1 and CDR2 are ENHRY and SYGVKD. V lost 6 bases and J 1 base, leaving 12 bases between the germline ends. The CDR3 spans 14 residues. CDR3 residues: CAIRGQQQNTEAFF. In nucleotides, the CDR3 is TGTGCCATCAGGGGGCAGCAACAGAACACTGAAGCTTTCTTT.

This clone has a single count. The rearrangement uses TRBV19 and TRBJ2-3; 12 bases agree with TRBD2. CDR3 size: 14 residues. Trimming at V came to 6 bases and at J to 15 bases, leaving 13 bases not matched to a gene. Germline assignment: CDR1 LNHDA and CDR2 SQIVND (reference sequence). DNA of the CDR3: TGTGCCAGTAGACACGCCGGGACTAGCGGGTCCCATTATTTT. Translation: CASRHAGTSGSHYF.